Following are 25 T cell receptor beta chains from one sample sequenced in a study of T cell repertoires in cytomegalovirus infection (dated by TCRdb to between 2017 and 2020). The sequencer was an Illumina HiSeq 1500. TCRdb took the public reads, trimmed them with fastp at Q25, ran MiXCR for clone calling and kept in-frame beta chains. Records with the same CDR3 protein are collapsed into one entry carrying the most frequent genes and DNA. The sample profile shows 500,000 or so distinct CDR3 sequences; approximately 16% of them were found once. About 24% of the sample comes from the top ten. Sequencing input: CD8+ T cells from PBMCs. The receptors come from a human donor in good health (CMV status not recorded). Some clones in this sample may be carry-over from other donors' samples.

There are a few counts of this clonotype. This chain connects TRBV19 to TRBJ2-3, with 13 bases lining up with TRBD2. The V and J ends lost 7 bases and 3 bases, in that order; junction bases with no gene match: 7. The CDR3 sequence is 16 residues long. The germline CDR1 and CDR2 sequences are LNHDA and SQIVND (reference sequence). The CDR3 here is CASIGLAGDRTDTQYF. In DNA, the CDR3 is TGTGCCAGTATCGGACTAGCGGGAGATCGGACAGATACGCAGTATTTT.

This clonotype was seen ten or more times. This sequence joins TRBV7-9 and TRBJ1-2, with 8 bases aligning to TRBD1. Trimming took 0 bases from V and 4 from J; bases not matched to a gene: 4. Germline CDR1 is SEHNR and CDR2 is FQNEAQ (reference sequence). The CDR3 loop spans 15 amino acids. For the CDR3, the DNA is TGTGCCAGCAGCTTAGCGACAGGGGACTCCTATGGCTACACCTTC. Translation gives CASSLATGDSYGYTF.

This clonotype was observed a handful of times. This chain connects TRBV12-3 or TRBV12-4 to TRBJ1-1; a weak D match, TRBD1 (6 bases). Trimming took off 3 bases at V and 11 bases at J, with 19 bases between the two ends. CDR3 length: 14 amino acids. The CDR3 loop reads CASSLLDRRARAFF. As DNA, the CDR3 is TGTGCCAGCAGTTTGTTAGACAGGAGAGCCAGGGCTTTCTTT.

This clonotype was picked up many times. The chain employs TRBV28 and TRBJ1-5; D unresolved. CDR1 is MDHEN and CDR2 is SYDVKM in the germline V gene. The V and J ends lost 5 bases and 1 base respectively, with 9 bases between them. This CDR3 has 14 residues. CDR3 sequence (DNA): TGTGCCAGCAGTCCTAGTAGCAGCAATCAGCCCCAGCATTTT. Amino acids: CASSPSSSNQPQHF.

The chain couples TRBV19 to TRBJ2-4; 10 nucleotides match TRBD2. There are 16 residues in the CDR3. The trim removed 5 bases at V and 0 bases at J, leaving 4 bases unmatched. Looked up from germline, CDR1 is LNHDA and CDR2 is SQIVND (reference sequence). For the CDR3, the DNA is TGTGCCAGTAGTCCTCGGACTAGCGGAGCCAAAAACATTCAGTACTTC. Its protein product is CASSPRTSGAKNIQYF.

The chain carries TRBV27 and TRBJ2-2; D not certain. The CDR3 extends over 11 amino acids. The germline V gene has CDR1 MNHEY and CDR2 SMNVEV (reference sequence). Deletions cut 8 bases from V and 8 bases from J, with 9 bases between. Written as DNA, the CDR3 is TGTGCCAGCTCGAACGGAGGGGAGCTGTTTTTT. Translation: CASSNGGELFF.

This clonotype was counted a few times. The V gene is TRBV20-1, the J gene TRBJ1-5; D call uncertain. The CDR3 spans 17 residues. Germline V gene lookup returns CDR1 DFQATT and CDR2 SNEGSKA (reference sequence). V dropped 2 bases and J dropped 0 bases, with 17 bases sitting between them. The CDR3 reads CSARLTGPSYSNQPQHF. Here the CDR3 DNA reads TGCAGTGCTAGACTAACCGGGCCCTCATATAGCAATCAGCCCCAGCATTTT.

As concerns this clonotype: Sequence at one end of the junction differs from germline and may be a read error. This chain connects TRBV9 to TRBJ2-2; tentatively, D is TRBD1 or TRBD2 (5 bases each). CDR3 length: 14 amino acids. The germline CDR1 and CDR2 sequences are SGDLS and YYNGEE. Here the CDR3 reads CASAPPQGTGVLFF. The CDR3 bases are TGTGCCAGCGCTCCCCCCCAGGGAACCGGGGTGCTGTTTTTT.

This clonotype was recorded at least ten times. The chain links TRBV20-1 to TRBJ2-3, with D unresolved. Germline V CDR1 and CDR2: DFQATT, SNEGSKA (reference sequence). The CDR3 length is 14 residues. Trimming took 2 bases from V and 0 from J, leaving 9 bases between them. As DNA, the CDR3 is TGCAGTGCTAGAAGGCAGACTAGCACAGATACGCAGTATTTT. Its protein is CSARRQTSTDTQYF.

This clonotype was seen ten or more times. The chain combines TRBV19 with TRBJ1-1; no clear D gene. CDR3 length: 11 residues. Trimming stripped 6 bases from V and 1 base from J, with 3 bases between. CDR1 and CDR2 from the germline V gene are LNHDA and SQIVND (reference sequence). CDR3 in amino acids: CASRENTEAFF. The CDR3 coding sequence is TGTGCCAGTAGGGAGAACACTGAAGCTTTCTTT. The entire variable domain, with the rest obtained from reference TRBV19 and TRBJ1-1, is as follows: DGGITQSPKYLFRKEGQNVTLSCEQNLNHDAMYWYRQDPGQGLRLIYYSQIVNDFQKGDIAEGYSVSREKKESFPLTVTSAQKNPTAFYLCASRENTEAFFGQGTRLTVV.

The rearrangement links TRBV11-2 to TRBJ2-3; perhaps TRBD2 as D (6 bases). This CDR3 contains 16 residues. Trimming stripped 0 bases from V and 10 bases from J, with 20 bases between. Germline V CDR1 and CDR2: SGHAT, FQNNGV. The CDR3 reads CASSLDPRLDPHPQYF. CDR3 DNA sequence: TGTGCCAGCAGCTTAGATCCGAGACTAGATCCCCACCCGCAGTATTTT.

V and J are TRBV28 and TRBJ2-7, with 9 bases matching TRBD2. CDR3 length: 15 amino acids. Germline CDR1 MDHEN, CDR2 SYDVKM. V gave up 6 bases and J gave up 5 bases; unmatched junction bases: 11. The CDR3 protein is CASSPTTSGQHEQYF. The CDR3 DNA reads as TGTGCCAGCAGCCCTACCACTAGCGGGCAGCACGAGCAGTACTTC.

This chain connects TRBV6-6 to TRBJ2-1; TRBD2 matches at 9 bases. The germline CDR1 and CDR2 sequences are MNHNY and SVGAGI (reference sequence). The V gene end was trimmed by 8 bases and the J gene end by 4 bases; junction bases not matched to a gene: 9. The CDR3 totals 15 residues. The CDR3 coding sequence is TGTGCCAGCTTGGGGCGGGAGGGCCCTTACAATGAGCAGTTCTTC. Its protein product is CASLGREGPYNEQFF.

This chain links TRBV10-3 with TRBJ2-6, with D hard to call. This CDR3 comprises 18 residues. V was trimmed by 8 bases and J by 2 bases, leaving 22 bases between them. The germline CDR1 and CDR2 sequences are ENHRY and SYGVKD. The CDR3 loop reads CAIPTAGSASAGANVLTF. CDR3 nucleotides: TGTGCCATCCCAACTGCAGGCAGTGCGTCGGCTGGGGCCAACGTCCTGACTTTC.

Concerning this clonotype: The germline gene is not matched at one end of the junction; a read error may be the cause. This chain connects TRBV5-3 to TRBJ1-4, with D hard to call. TRBV5-3 is an open reading frame whose function is uncertain. The length of the CDR3 is 14 residues. The CDR3 region has the DNA TGTGCCAGCAGCTTGAGGCAGCATAATGAAAAACTGTTTTTT. Its translation is CASSLRQHNEKLFF.

The chain has TRBV6-2 or TRBV6-3 and TRBJ2-3; no reliable D call. The germline V and J ends were trimmed by 3 bases and 4 bases, with 8 bases remaining between them. The CDR3 is 13 amino acids. CDR1 and CDR2 from the germline V gene are MNHEY and SVGEGT. The CDR3 here is CASSYRLADTQYF. In nucleotides, the CDR3 is TGTGCCAGCAGTTATCGGCTAGCAGATACGCAGTATTTT.

This clonotype was detected many times. This chain links TRBV11-2 with TRBJ1-2; 8 bases are a match to TRBD1. Trimming removed 0 bases from V and 6 bases from J; junction bases left unmatched: 12. This CDR3 contains 17 residues. The germline CDR1 and CDR2 sequences are SGHAT and FQNNGV. The CDR3 bases are TGTGCCAGCAGCTTAGAACCCGGACAGGGTCGACAAGATGGCTACACCTTC. Translating it yields CASSLEPGQGRQDGYTF. The variable domain in full, with the rest retrieved from reference TRBV11-2 and TRBJ1-2, is EAGVAQSPRYKIIEKRQSVAFWCNPISGHATLYWYQQILGQGPKLLIQFQNNGVVDDSQLPKDRFSAERLKGVDSTLKIQPAKLEDSAVYLCASSLEPGQGRQDGYTFGSGTRLTVV.

This clonotype was seen a handful of times. The V gene is TRBV7-9, the J gene TRBJ2-7; TRBD1 matches at 8 bases. The ends lost 6 bases at V and 6 bases at J; junction bases unmatched: 4. The CDR3 has 12 residues. Per germline, CDR1 SEHNR and CDR2 FQNEAQ (reference sequence). CDR3 nucleotides: TGTGCCAGCAGGAAAACAGGGGGCGAGCAGTACTTC. Translated, it gives CASRKTGGEQYF.

Ten or more counts support this clonotype. The chain links TRBV7-2 to TRBJ2-5, with D unclear. The ends were cut back, 3 bases at V and 5 bases at J, with 7 bases in the middle. Germline V gives CDR1 SGHTA, CDR2 FQGNSA. This CDR3 region has 12 residues. In nucleotides, the CDR3 is TGTGCCAGCAGCTTGACATTTGAGACCCAGTACTTC. Amino acid sequence: CASSLTFETQYF.

This clonotype was counted many times. The chain is built from TRBV6-1 and TRBJ2-5; 7 bases agree with TRBD2. CDR3 size: 17 residues. Germline values: CDR1 MNHNS, CDR2 SASEGT. Trimming took 3 bases from V and 0 from J; bases not matched to a gene: 10. CDR3 DNA sequence: TGTGCCAGCAGTGACGGGGCGACTAGCCTTTACCAAGAGACCCAGTACTTC. The encoded protein is CASSDGATSLYQETQYF.

This clonotype was seen a few times. Possible read error: a much larger clone is one base away. The chain uses TRBV28 and TRBJ1-5; a weak D match, TRBD1 (6 bases). Trimming stripped 5 bases from V and 5 bases from J, with 22 bases between. This CDR3 has 17 amino acids. Germline assignment: CDR1 MDHEN and CDR2 SYDVKM. CDR3 in DNA: TGTGCCAGCAGTCCCGCACCCACAAGGCAGGGGTATCAGCCCCAGCATTTT. Translated: CASSPAPTRQGYQPQHF. Supplemented by reference TRBV28 and TRBJ1-5, the full variable domain reads DVKVTQSSRYLVKRTGEKVFLECVQDMDHENMFWYRQDPGLGLRLIYFSYDVKMKEKGDIPEGYSVSREKKERFSLILESASTNQTSMYLCASSPAPTRQGYQPQHFGDGTRLSIL.

In this sample, this clonotype turned up many times. The J gene is TRBJ1-3, the V gene TRBV7-9; D not certain. This CDR3 is built from 15 residues. Germline assignment: CDR1 SEHNR and CDR2 FQNEAQ (reference sequence). Trimming pared 0 bases from V and 4 bases from J, leaving 10 bases between. CDR3 loop: CASSLAGSAGNTIYF. The CDR3 DNA follows: TGTGCCAGCAGCTTAGCAGGGAGCGCCGGAAACACCATATATTTT. The full variable domain, rest sourced from reference TRBV7-9 and TRBJ1-3, is DTGVSQNPRHKITKRGQNVTFRCDPISEHNRLYWYRQTLGQGPEFLTYFQNEAQLEKSRLLSDRFSAERPKGSFSTLEIQRTEQGDSAMYLCASSLAGSAGNTIYFGEGSWLTVV.

This clonotype was found a few times. The chain uses TRBV5-1 and TRBJ2-7; 10 bases match TRBD1. The length of the CDR3 is 15 residues. Germline loops: CDR1 SGHRS, CDR2 YFSETQ. Trimming cost V 7 bases and J 3 bases; bases outside gene matches: 10. CDR3 sequence (DNA): TGCGCCAGCGCGCTGGTGAGGACAGGGGGCTACGAGCAGTACTTC. Translating it yields CASALVRTGGYEQYF.

This clonotype has a handful of counts. The chain uses TRBV2 and TRBJ2-1, with D possibly TRBD2 on 5 matching bases. With 8 bases removed from V and 5 bases from J, the gap between germline ends came to 10 bases. The CDR3 spans 12 residues. Germline CDR1 and CDR2: SNHLY and FYNNEI. The CDR3 here is CASPRGHNEQFF. CDR3 DNA sequence: TGTGCCAGCCCCCGAGGGCACAATGAGCAGTTCTTC.

The chain has TRBV25-1 and TRBJ2-7; D uncertain. The CDR3 covers 13 residues. Looked up from germline, CDR1 is MGHDK and CDR2 is SYGVNS. V lost 1 base and J lost 0, with 4 bases in between. The DNA of the CDR3 is TGTGCCAGCAGTGAATGGGGCTCCTACGAGCAGTACTTC. It specifies CASSEWGSYEQYF.